The 4 T cell receptor beta chains listed next were all sequenced from one sample in a study of T cell repertoires in cytomegalovirus infection. TCRdb reprocessed the reads via MiXCR and lists one record per CDR3 protein. Among around 900,000 distinct CDR3 sequences listed, around 32% were seen once. Their cognate antigens are unknown. The specimen comprised cultured CD8+ T cells from PBMCs, sampled from culture after CMV antigen stimulation. Receptors were obtained from a human donor in good health (CMV status not recorded). Some clones in this sample may be carry-over from other donors' samples.

J is TRBJ2-5 and V is TRBV9; D may be TRBD1 or TRBD2 (6 bases each). The ends were cut back, 7 bases at V and 4 bases at J, with 11 bases in the middle. This CDR3 has 12 residues. Per the germline V gene, CDR1 is SGDLS and CDR2 is YYNGEE. For the CDR3, the DNA is TGTGCCAGCGCCAGGGGAGGAGAGACCCAGTACTTC. It codes for CASARGGETQYF.

The V gene is TRBV2, the J gene TRBJ1-4; no clear D gene. Deletions cut 4 bases from V and 8 bases from J, with 14 bases between. Germline CDR1 is SNHLY and CDR2 is FYNNEI. The length of the CDR3 is 14 residues. CDR3: CASSVSPRGEKLFF. The CDR3 coding sequence is TGTGCCAGCAGTGTATCACCCCGAGGGGAAAAACTGTTTTTT.

The table lists this clonotype with a few counts. V is TRBV27 and J is TRBJ1-1, with 9 positions matching TRBD1. J gave up 11 bases and V 0 bases, and 7 bases lay outside the gene matches. The CDR3 runs to 14 residues. CDR1 is MNHEY, CDR2 SMNVEV, per germline (reference sequence). The CDR3 here is CASSLSPGQGTAFF. The CDR3 nucleotides are TGTGCCAGCAGTTTATCCCCGGGACAGGGAACCGCTTTCTTT.

The chain uses TRBV19 and TRBJ2-1; 10 bases map to TRBD2. Germline lookup yields CDR1 LNHDA and CDR2 SQIVND (reference sequence). V dropped 3 bases and J dropped 7; count of bases not matched to a gene: 9. The CDR3 runs 16 residues. CDR3 amino acids: CASSMSSGGLLNEQFF. CDR3 sequence (DNA): TGTGCCAGTAGTATGAGTAGCGGGGGGTTACTGAATGAGCAGTTCTTC.